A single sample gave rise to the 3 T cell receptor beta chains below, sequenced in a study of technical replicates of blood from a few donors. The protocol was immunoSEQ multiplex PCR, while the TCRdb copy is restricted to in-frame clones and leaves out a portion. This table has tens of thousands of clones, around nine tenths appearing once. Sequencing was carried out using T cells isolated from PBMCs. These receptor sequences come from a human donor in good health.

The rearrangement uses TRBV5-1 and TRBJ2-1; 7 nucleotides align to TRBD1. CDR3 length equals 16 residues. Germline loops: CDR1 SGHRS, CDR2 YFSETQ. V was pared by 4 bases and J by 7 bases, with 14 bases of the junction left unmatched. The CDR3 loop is CASSRVGQGESNEQFF. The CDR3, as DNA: TGCGCCAGCAGCCGTGTTGGGCAGGGGGAATCAAATGAGCAGTTCTTC.

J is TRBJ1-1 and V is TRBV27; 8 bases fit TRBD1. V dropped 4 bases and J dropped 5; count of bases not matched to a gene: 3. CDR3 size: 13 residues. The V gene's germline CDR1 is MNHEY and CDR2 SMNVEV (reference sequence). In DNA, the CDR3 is TGTGCCAGCAGTTGGACAGGGCAAACTGAAGCTTTCTTT. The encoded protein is CASSWTGQTEAFF.

The CDR3: CAIRTSGGNGDTQYF. The CDR3, as DNA: TGTGCCATCAGGACTAGCGGGGGGAACGGAGATACGCAGTATTTT. The V call is TRBV10-3, the J call TRBJ2-3, with 13 nucleotides matching TRBD2. Germline V gene sequence: CDR1 ENHRY, CDR2 SYGVKD. J gave up 5 bases and V 6 bases, and 5 bases lay outside the gene matches. This CDR3 contains 15 residues.